This T cell receptor (beta chain) was documented in a study of T cell responses to AZD1222 COVID-19 vaccine (dated by TCRdb to the early 2020s). Study-level background: Because spike-specific TCR depth and breadth did not differ between the two schedules, AZD1222 recipients who got a second dose at roughly 4 weeks were pooled with those who got a second dose at roughly 12 weeks. Trial participants were enrolled by age into subgroups of 18-55, 56-69 and 70-plus years, and roughly 150, 30 and 60 TCR-sequenced participants, respectively, were included in these subgroups. A total of 233 trial participants underwent TCR sequencing, of whom some 210 received two doses of AZD1222 and approximately 25 received two doses of the MenACWY control vaccine.

According to the study, the label for this sample's time point signals: baseline before first vaccination. Vaccinee samples came from UK trials COV001 and COV002, including a single-blind randomized controlled phase 2/3 trial of AZD1222 (ChAdOx1 nCoV-19) in healthy adults. For TCRbeta chain sequencing, PBMC samples from trial participants were taken at day 0 and at day 28 after the second dose. Via the germline V gene (reference sequence), CDR1 is MNHEY and CDR2 SMNVEV. The CDR3 starts with the cysteine, ends with the phenylalanine, and has 14 residues. CDR3 DNA is the only sequence kept; it has 42 bases, read in frame from the first base. Cut back by 2 bases and 0 bases, the V and J ends lie 8 bases apart. Study-level results and caveats: The vaccine-associated CD4 TCRs covered the entire spike protein, and the dominant responses fell in regions 160-218 and 743-854. Spike-specific TCR breadth and depth rose significantly after two AZD1222 doses compared with day 0 and with MenACWY recipients. Reportedly, almost half of the unique spike-specific TCRs recognized epitopes lying outside the regions that are mutated in the B.1.351 and B.1.1.7 variants. Because no samples from the day 14 peak response were available, repertoires could be characterized only after the peak T cell response. Most participants were white British and females outnumbered males, and the authors suggested that clonal diversity may have been underestimated. In the small 56-69-year group, the increase in depth fell short of significance, most likely because of low power. Conclusions about previously exposed vaccinees were limited because only five to seven AZD1222 recipients were SARS-CoV-2 seropositive at baseline.

With regard to this clone: Its antigen is not yet known. Base qualities are not recorded, but no much larger clone differs from it by a single base.

The CDR3 regions of human TCRbeta chains were subjected to immunosequencing. The authors' pipeline ran thus. TCRs in the repertoires were matched against a reference library of SARS-CoV-2-specific TCRs that had been generated with the MIRA antigen-specificity platform. Breadth was defined as the fraction of unique TCRs that were SARS-CoV-2-associated, and depth was defined as the fraction of total T cells that were SARS-CoV-2-associated. Using the MIRA data, every spike-specific TCR was mapped to the spike region that the TCR reacted to and assigned to either a CD4 or a CD8 class. Log10-transformed breadth and depth values were compared by one-way ANOVA with Sidak's multiple comparisons tests. This is the immuneACCESS table as TCRdb keeps it, with only in-frame sequences that have V and J called. A part of the clones is gone; compared with another copy, unresolved V genes explain less than half, and the rest is unexplained. V, J and clone size are taken as reported in that table, and D and trimming were inferred from the DNA itself. The sample includes 100,000 to 120,000 clones, with around 92% observed a single time. The ten biggest clones cover 7.8% of the sample.

The sequence links TRBV27 to TRBJ2-7, with the D gene too uncertain to name. Sequencing used peripheral blood, obtained on day 0 of AZD1222 vaccination. The clonotype comes from an adult in good health. The sequenced DNA is TGTGCCAGCAGTTTACAAACACCCTCCTACGAGCAGTACTTC. The translation is CASSLQTPSYEQYF.